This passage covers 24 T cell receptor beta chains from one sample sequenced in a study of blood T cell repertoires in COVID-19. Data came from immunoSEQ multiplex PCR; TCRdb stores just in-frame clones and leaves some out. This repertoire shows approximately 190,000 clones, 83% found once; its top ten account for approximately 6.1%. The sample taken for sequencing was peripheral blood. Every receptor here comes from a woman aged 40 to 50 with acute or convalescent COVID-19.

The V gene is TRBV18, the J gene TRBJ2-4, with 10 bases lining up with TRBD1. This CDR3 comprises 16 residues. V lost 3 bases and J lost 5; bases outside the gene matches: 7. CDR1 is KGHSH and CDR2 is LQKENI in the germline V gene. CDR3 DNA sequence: TGTGCCAGCTCACCCCTACCGGGACAGGGGCAAAACATTCAGTACTTC. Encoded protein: CASSPLPGQGQNIQYF.

CDR3 region: CASSGAPDTQYF. In DNA, the CDR3 is TGTGCCAGCAGTGGGGCACCTGATACGCAGTATTTT. The gene calls are TRBV2 and TRBJ2-3; D not certain. This CDR3 is built from 12 residues. Trimming took 4 bases from V and 6 from J, leaving 8 bases between them. Germline values: CDR1 SNHLY, CDR2 FYNNEI.

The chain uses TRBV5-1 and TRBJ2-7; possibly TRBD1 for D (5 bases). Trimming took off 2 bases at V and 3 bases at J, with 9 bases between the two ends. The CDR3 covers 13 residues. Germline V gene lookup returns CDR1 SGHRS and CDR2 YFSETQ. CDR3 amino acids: CASSFDSHYEQYF. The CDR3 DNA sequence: TGCGCCAGCAGCTTCGACAGTCACTACGAGCAGTACTTC.

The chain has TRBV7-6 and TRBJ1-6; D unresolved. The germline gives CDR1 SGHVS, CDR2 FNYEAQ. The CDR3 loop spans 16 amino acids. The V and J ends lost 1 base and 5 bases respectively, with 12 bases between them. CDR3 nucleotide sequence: TGTGCCAGCAGCTTAGGAGGGTCTGAGAATAATTCACCCCTCCACTTT. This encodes CASSLGGSENNSPLHF. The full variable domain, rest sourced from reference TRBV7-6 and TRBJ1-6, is GAGVSQSPRYKVTKRGQDVALRCDPISGHVSLYWYRQALGQGPEFLTYFNYEAQQDKSGLPNDRFSAERPEGSISTLTIQRTEQRDSAMYRCASSLGGSENNSPLHFGNGTRLTVT.

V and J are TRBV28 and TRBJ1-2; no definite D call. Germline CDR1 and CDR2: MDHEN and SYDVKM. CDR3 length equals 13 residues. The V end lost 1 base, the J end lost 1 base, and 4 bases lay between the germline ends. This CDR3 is CASSLYNNYGYTF. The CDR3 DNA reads TGTGCCAGCAGTTTATACAATAACTATGGCTACACCTTC.

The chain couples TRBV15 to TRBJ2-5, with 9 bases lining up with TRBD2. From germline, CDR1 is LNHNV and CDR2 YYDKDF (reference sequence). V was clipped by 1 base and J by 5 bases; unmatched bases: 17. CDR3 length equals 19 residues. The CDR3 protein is CATSRAFAQRASGKETQYF. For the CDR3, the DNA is TGTGCCACCAGCAGAGCCTTCGCGCAGCGGGCTAGCGGGAAGGAGACCCAGTACTTC.

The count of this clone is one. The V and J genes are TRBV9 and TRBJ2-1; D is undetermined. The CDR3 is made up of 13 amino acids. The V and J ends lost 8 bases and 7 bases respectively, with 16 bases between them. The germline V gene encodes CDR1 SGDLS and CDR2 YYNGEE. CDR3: CASGTSVANEQFF. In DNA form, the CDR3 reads TGTGCCAGTGGCACATCCGTCGCTAATGAGCAGTTCTTC.

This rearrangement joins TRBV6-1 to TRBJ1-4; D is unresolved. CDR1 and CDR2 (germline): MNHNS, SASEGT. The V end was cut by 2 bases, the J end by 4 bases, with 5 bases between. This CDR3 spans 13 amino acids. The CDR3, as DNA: TGTGCCAGCAGTGAACGGGTTAATGAAAAACTGTTTTTT. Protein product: CASSERVNEKLFF.

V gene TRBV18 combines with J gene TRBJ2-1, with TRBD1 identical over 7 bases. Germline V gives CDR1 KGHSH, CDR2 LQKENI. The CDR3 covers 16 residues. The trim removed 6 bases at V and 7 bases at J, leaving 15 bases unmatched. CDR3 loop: CASSLFDSRGLNEQFF. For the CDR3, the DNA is TGTGCCAGCTCCCTATTCGACTCGAGGGGGCTGAATGAGCAGTTCTTC.

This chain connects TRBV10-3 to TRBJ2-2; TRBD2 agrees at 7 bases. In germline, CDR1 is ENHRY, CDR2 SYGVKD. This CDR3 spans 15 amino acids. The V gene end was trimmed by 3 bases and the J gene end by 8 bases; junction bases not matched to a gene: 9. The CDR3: CAISDRGGSMGELFF. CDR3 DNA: TGTGCCATCAGTGATCGGGGCGGGAGTATGGGGGAGCTGTTTTTT.

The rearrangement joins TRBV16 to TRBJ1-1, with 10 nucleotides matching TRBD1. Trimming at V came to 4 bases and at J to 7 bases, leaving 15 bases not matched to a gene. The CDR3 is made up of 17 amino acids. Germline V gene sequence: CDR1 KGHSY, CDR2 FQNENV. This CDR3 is CASSRRGQGSGTGEAFF. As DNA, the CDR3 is TGTGCCAGCAGCCGCAGGGGACAGGGGTCCGGTACAGGTGAAGCTTTCTTT. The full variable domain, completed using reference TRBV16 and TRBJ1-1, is GEEVAQTPKHLVRGEGQKAKLYCAPIKGHSYVFWYQQVLKNEFKFLISFQNENVFDETGMPKERFSAKCLPNSPCSLEIQATKLEDSAVYFCASSRRGQGSGTGEAFFGQGTRLTVV.

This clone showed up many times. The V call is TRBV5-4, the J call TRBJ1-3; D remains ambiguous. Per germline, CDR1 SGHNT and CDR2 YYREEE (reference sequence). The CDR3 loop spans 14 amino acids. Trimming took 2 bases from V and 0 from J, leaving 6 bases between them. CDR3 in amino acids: CASSLANSGNTIYF. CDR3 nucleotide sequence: TGTGCCAGCAGCTTAGCTAACTCTGGAAACACCATATATTTT.

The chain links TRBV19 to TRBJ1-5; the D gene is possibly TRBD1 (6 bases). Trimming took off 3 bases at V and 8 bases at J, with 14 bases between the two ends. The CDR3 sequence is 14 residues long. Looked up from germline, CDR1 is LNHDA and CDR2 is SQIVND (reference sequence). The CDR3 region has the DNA TGTGCCAGTAGTATCGCGTCAGGGGCCGAGCCCCAGCATTTT. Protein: CASSIASGAEPQHF. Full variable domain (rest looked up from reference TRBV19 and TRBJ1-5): DGGITQSPKYLFRKEGQNVTLSCEQNLNHDAMYWYRQDPGQGLRLIYYSQIVNDFQKGDIAEGYSVSREKKESFPLTVTSAQKNPTAFYLCASSIASGAEPQHFGDGTRLSIL.

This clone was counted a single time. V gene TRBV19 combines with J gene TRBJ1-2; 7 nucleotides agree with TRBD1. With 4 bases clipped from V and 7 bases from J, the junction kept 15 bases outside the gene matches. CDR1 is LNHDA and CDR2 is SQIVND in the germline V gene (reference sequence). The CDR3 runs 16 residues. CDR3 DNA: TGTGCCAGTAGTACTCCTCGGACAGGCCCCCTTGGTGGCTACACCTTC. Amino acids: CASSTPRTGPLGGYTF.

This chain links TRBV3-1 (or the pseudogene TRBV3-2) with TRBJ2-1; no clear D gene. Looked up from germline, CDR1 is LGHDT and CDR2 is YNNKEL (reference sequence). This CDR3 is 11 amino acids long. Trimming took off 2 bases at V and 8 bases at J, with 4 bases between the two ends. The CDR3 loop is CASSQSYEQFF. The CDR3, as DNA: TGTGCCAGCAGCCAATCCTATGAGCAGTTCTTC.

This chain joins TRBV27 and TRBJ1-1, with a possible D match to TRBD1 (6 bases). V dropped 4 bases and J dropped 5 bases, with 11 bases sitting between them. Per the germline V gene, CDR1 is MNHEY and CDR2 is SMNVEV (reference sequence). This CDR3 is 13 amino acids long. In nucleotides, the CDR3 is TGTGCCAGCAGTTCAAGGGACATTACTGAAGCTTTCTTT. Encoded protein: CASSSRDITEAFF.

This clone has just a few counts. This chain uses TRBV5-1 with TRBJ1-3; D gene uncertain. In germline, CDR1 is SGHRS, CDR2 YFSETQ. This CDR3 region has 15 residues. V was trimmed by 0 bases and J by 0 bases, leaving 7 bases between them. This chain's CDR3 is CASSLGMSSGNTIYF. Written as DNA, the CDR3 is TGCGCCAGCAGCTTGGGAATGAGCTCTGGAAACACCATATATTTT.

CDR3 DNA sequence: TGTGCCAGCAGTTTTGGAGGGTCTGGGGCCAACGTCCTGACTTTC. As protein: CASSFGGSGANVLTF. The V call is TRBV27, the J call TRBJ2-6; TRBD2 is a possible D gene (6 bases). The CDR3 has 15 amino acids. Trimming took 3 bases from V and 1 from J, leaving 7 bases between them. The V gene's germline CDR1 is MNHEY and CDR2 SMNVEV (reference sequence). Based on the CDR3 plus reference TRBV27 and TRBJ2-6, the full variable domain is EAQVTQNPRYLITVTGKKLTVTCSQNMNHEYMSWYRQDPGLGLRQIYYSMNVEVTDKGDVPEGYKVSRKEKRNFPLILESPSPNQTSLYFCASSFGGSGANVLTFGAGSRLTVL.

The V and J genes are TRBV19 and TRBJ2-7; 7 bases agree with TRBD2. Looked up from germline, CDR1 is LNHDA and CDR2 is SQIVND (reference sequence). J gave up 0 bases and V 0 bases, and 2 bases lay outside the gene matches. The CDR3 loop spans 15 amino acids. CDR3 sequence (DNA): TGTGCCAGTAGTATAGATCTAGCGGTCTCCTACGAGCAGTACTTC. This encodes CASSIDLAVSYEQYF. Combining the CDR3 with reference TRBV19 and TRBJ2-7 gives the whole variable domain DGGITQSPKYLFRKEGQNVTLSCEQNLNHDAMYWYRQDPGQGLRLIYYSQIVNDFQKGDIAEGYSVSREKKESFPLTVTSAQKNPTAFYLCASSIDLAVSYEQYFGPGTRLTVT.

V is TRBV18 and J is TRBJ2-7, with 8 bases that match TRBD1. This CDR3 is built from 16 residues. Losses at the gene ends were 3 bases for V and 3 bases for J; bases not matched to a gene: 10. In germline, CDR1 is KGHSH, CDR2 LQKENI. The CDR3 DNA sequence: TGTGCCAGCTCACCTCCATACCCGACAGGGGTCTACGAGCAGTACTTC. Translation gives CASSPPYPTGVYEQYF.

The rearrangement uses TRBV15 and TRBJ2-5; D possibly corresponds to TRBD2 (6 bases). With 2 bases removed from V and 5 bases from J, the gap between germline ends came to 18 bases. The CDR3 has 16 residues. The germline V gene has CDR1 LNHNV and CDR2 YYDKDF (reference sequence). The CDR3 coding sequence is TGTGCCACCAGCAGAAGAGGCGGGGCCGCAGCGGAGACCCAGTACTTC. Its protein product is CATSRRGGAAAETQYF. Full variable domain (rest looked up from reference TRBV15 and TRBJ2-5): DAMVIQNPRYQVTQFGKPVTLSCSQTLNHNVMYWYQQKSSQAPKLLFHYYDKDFNNEADTPDNFQSRRPNTSFCFLDIRSPGLGDTAMYLCATSRRGGAAAETQYFGPGTRLLVL.

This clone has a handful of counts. This chain's CDR3 is CASSSWDRLIDGYTF. The DNA for the CDR3 is TGTGCCAGCAGCTCATGGGACAGGTTAATTGATGGCTACACCTTC. J is TRBJ1-2 and V is TRBV5-4, with TRBD1 identical over 8 bases. V shed 3 bases, J shed 6 bases, and the junction held 10 bases outside the gene matches. This CDR3 is built from 15 residues. Germline assignment: CDR1 SGHNT and CDR2 YYREEE (reference sequence).

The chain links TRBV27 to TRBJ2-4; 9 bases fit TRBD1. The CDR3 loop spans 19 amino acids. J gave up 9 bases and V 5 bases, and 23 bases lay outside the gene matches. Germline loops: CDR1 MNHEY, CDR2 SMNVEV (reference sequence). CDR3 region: CASSPRQGGLPTLRFIQYF. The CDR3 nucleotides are TGTGCCAGCAGTCCCCGACAGGGGGGCCTACCGACCCTTCGATTCATTCAGTACTTC.

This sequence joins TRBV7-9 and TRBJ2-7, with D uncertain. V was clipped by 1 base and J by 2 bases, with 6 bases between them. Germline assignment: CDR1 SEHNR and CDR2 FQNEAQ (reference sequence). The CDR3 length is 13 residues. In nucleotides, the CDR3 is TGTGCCAGCAGCTTAGGACATCCCTACGAGCAGTACTTC. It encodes CASSLGHPYEQYF.